This entry lists 3 T cell receptor beta chains sequenced from one sample in a study of blood T cells in healthy people across ages. A second about 7 to 12 cycle PCR used barcoded and J-beta primers. TCRdb redid the calling of the 5' RACE reads with MiXCR, one entry per CDR3 protein. This sample has around 690,000 distinct CDR3 sequences; roughly three fifths occur once, and the top ten carry 30% to 40%. The material sequenced was blood. These receptors originate from a man aged 60-69 years in good health.

The V and J genes are TRBV5-6 and TRBJ2-4; D perhaps matches TRBD2 (5 bases). Germline V lookup: CDR1 SGHDT, CDR2 YYEEEE. The CDR3 consists of 14 residues. V was trimmed by 4 bases and J by 3 bases, leaving 11 bases between them. This chain's CDR3 is CASSPVLVKNIQYF. For the CDR3, the DNA is TGTGCCAGCAGCCCTGTACTAGTCAAAAACATTCAGTACTTC.

A few counts support this clonotype. The rearrangement uses TRBV28 and TRBJ1-5; the match to TRBD1 covers 7 bases. The CDR3 contains 14 residues. Germline CDR1 is MDHEN and CDR2 is SYDVKM. The V and J ends lost 7 bases and 1 base, in that order; junction bases with no gene match: 4. CDR3 protein: CASNQGGSNQPQHF. For the CDR3, the DNA is TGTGCCAGCAACCAGGGGGGGAGCAATCAGCCCCAGCATTTT.

V usage is TRBV7-2 and J usage is TRBJ2-3; TRBD1 might be the D (5 bases). The V end was cut by 5 bases, the J end by 0 bases, with 12 bases between. Germline assignment: CDR1 SGHTA and CDR2 FQGNSA. The CDR3 contains 15 residues. CDR3 sequence reads: CASSSQGSSTDTQYF. The CDR3 DNA is TGTGCCAGCAGCAGCCAGGGATCTAGCACAGATACGCAGTATTTT.